This TCR beta chain is drawn from a study of neurological immune-mediated disorders. Study findings and constraints: Across subjects, expanded clones had no CDR3 amino acid sequences in common, pointing to private repertoires in all groups.

The cDNA was generated by 5'RACE with 10-nucleotide random UMIs. TCRdb processed the 5' RACE reads anew with MiXCR; each CDR3 protein has one entry. This sample carries approximately 89,000 distinct CDR3 sequences, about 13% of them seen once, and the ten largest clones take around 5%. Time point described: longitudinal time-point 2. Libraries used 2 million unsorted PBMCs kept frozen in RNAlater. This clonotype was counted ten times or more. Antigen unknown. The TCR was taken from a female donor with HTLV-1-associated myelopathy (HAM/TSP). The sequencing sample was made of PBMCs.

The CDR3 spells CASKRWATQNTEAFF. The CDR3 DNA sequence: TGTGCCAGCAAACGGTGGGCGACCCAGAACACTGAAGCTTTCTTT. The rearrangement joins TRBV27 to TRBJ1-1; D unresolved. The CDR3 is 15 residues long. V was trimmed by 7 bases and J by 1 base, leaving 16 bases between them. Germline lookup yields CDR1 MNHEY and CDR2 SMNVEV (reference sequence).